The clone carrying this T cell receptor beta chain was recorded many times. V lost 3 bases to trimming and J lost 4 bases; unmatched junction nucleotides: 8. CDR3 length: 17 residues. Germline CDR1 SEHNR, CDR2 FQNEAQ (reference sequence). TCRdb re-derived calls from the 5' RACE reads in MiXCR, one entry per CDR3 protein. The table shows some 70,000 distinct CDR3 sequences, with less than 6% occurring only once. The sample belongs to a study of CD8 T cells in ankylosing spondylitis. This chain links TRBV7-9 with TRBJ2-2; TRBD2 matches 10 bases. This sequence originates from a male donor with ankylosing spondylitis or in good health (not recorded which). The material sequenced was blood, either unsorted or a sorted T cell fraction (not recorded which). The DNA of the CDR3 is TGTGCCAGCAGCTTCTCGTTAGCGGGGGGCCCCACCGGGGAGCTGTTTTTT. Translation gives CASSFSLAGGPTGELFF.